This TCR beta chain originates from a study of blood T cell repertoires in COVID-19. Overall study context: Acute-phase and convalescent COVID-19 samples originated in the United States, Italy and Spain. PBMCs, B-cell-depleted T cells, or T cells were the source of the cDNA or gDNA that made up the material.

CDR1 SNHLY and CDR2 FYNNEI come from the germline V gene. J was trimmed by 7 bases and V by 5 bases; bases with no gene match: 10. The CDR3 covers 15 residues. This clone came up once. Methods used by the authors: Reference gene primer amplification in the assay estimated nucleated cell counts. Data came from immunoSEQ multiplex PCR; TCRdb stores just in-frame clones and leaves some out. The V and J calls and clone size come from that table; D and trimming were worked out from the DNA. The sample has around 69,000 clones, around 81% seen once. Sequenced sample: peripheral blood. The chain links TRBV2 to TRBJ2-5, with TRBD2 matching over 10 bases. This TCR derives from a woman in her seventies with acute or convalescent COVID-19. In DNA, the CDR3 is TGTGCCAGCAGTCAAAGCAGCGGGAGGGCCGTGACCCAGTACTTC. Translation: CASSQSSGRAVTQYF.